One TCR beta chain is described in this entry. The target antigen is unknown. Germline CDR1 reads SNHLY; CDR2 reads FYNNEI. The CDR3 spans 15 residues. V dropped 1 base and J dropped 5; count of bases not matched to a gene: 5. Method: immunoSEQ multiplex PCR; TCRdb's copy keeps in-frame clones and lacks some. Seen here are about 140,000 clones, roughly 90% observed once, and the top ten hold around 3%. The data stem from a study of T cell responses to AZD1222 COVID-19 vaccine. Across the study: Pooled in the analysis were second doses at about 4 or about 12 weeks.

Whole-study results and caveats: Baseline seropositivity characterized only 5 or 6 AZD1222 recipients. Most donors were white British, females outnumbered males, and clonal diversity was possibly underestimated.

This chain connects TRBV2 to TRBJ2-7; 10 bases are a match to TRBD1. The sample here was peripheral blood, taken on day 0 of AZD1222 vaccination. The sequence derives from an adult in good health. The CDR3: CASSEVGDRGHEQYF. The CDR3 DNA sequence: TGTGCCAGCAGTGAAGTAGGGGACAGGGGACACGAGCAGTACTTC.